One sample yielded the 22 T cell receptor beta chains listed below, sequenced in a study of blood T cell repertoires in COVID-19. TCRdb's copy holds only in-frame clones and misses some; the assay was immunoSEQ multiplex PCR. The sample consists of approximately 21,000 clones, about 86% of them appearing once. Sequencing was performed on peripheral blood. These receptors came from a human donor with acute or convalescent COVID-19. The donor label of this sample is uncertain.

Here the CDR3 reads CASSLPGYGYTF. The CDR3 coding sequence is TGTGCCAGCAGTTTGCCAGGGTATGGCTACACCTTC. The chain has TRBV6-5 and TRBJ1-2, with TRBD1 as a possible D gene (5 bases). The CDR3 is 12 residues long. The V gene's germline CDR1 is MNHEY and CDR2 SVGAGI. V was cut by 4 bases and J by 5 bases, with 8 bases left in between.

The rearrangement links TRBV7-2 to TRBJ1-6; no firm D call. Germline V lookup: CDR1 SGHTA, CDR2 FQGNSA. The CDR3 is 14 residues long. Trimming shortened V by 5 bases and J by 8 bases, and 13 bases separated the two germline ends. CDR3 region: CASSPGGLYSPLHF. In DNA form, the CDR3 reads TGTGCCAGCAGCCCCGGCGGGTTGTATTCACCCCTCCACTTT.

CDR3 residues: CASSLLAGVNYEQFF. The CDR3 DNA reads TGTGCCAGCAGCTTACTAGCGGGAGTTAACTATGAGCAGTTCTTC. The rearrangement uses TRBV5-8 and TRBJ2-1, with 11 bases identical to TRBD2. CDR1 SGHTS and CDR2 YDEGEE come from the germline V gene. The CDR3 is 15 residues long. With 2 bases clipped from V and 8 bases from J, the junction kept 6 bases outside the gene matches.

V is TRBV19 and J is TRBJ2-1; D may be TRBD2 (6 bases). The length of the CDR3 is 16 residues. V lost 4 bases and J lost 2, with 15 bases in between. From germline, CDR1 is LNHDA and CDR2 SQIVND (reference sequence). The CDR3 DNA sequence: TGTGCCAGTAGTAACATGGGTAGCGGAGCCTACAATGAGCAGTTCTTC. Translated: CASSNMGSGAYNEQFF.

The chain employs TRBV2 and TRBJ1-4; 8 nucleotides agree with TRBD1. V was clipped by 7 bases and J by 6 bases; unmatched bases: 7. The CDR3 loop spans 14 amino acids. Germline lookup yields CDR1 SNHLY and CDR2 FYNNEI. The CDR3, as DNA: TGTGCCAGCATTCAAGACAGGGGAGATGAAAAACTGTTTTTT. The encoded protein is CASIQDRGDEKLFF. Full variable domain (rest looked up from reference TRBV2 and TRBJ1-4): EPEVTQTPSHQVTQMGQEVILRCVPISNHLYFYWYRQILGQKVEFLVSFYNNEISEKSEIFDDQFSVERPDGSNFTLKIRSTKLEDSAMYFCASIQDRGDEKLFFGSGTQLSVL.

The chain employs TRBV14 and TRBJ2-1, with a possible D match to TRBD2 (7 bases). Trimming pared 1 base from V and 10 bases from J, leaving 20 bases between. Germline V gene lookup returns CDR1 SGHDN and CDR2 FVKESK. The CDR3 spans 16 residues. The chain's CDR3 is CASSQVGGGPGSEQFF. The DNA of the CDR3 is TGTGCCAGCAGCCAAGTTGGGGGGGGGCCTGGCAGCGAGCAGTTCTTC.

This chain links TRBV9 with TRBJ2-1, with 7 bases aligning to TRBD2. The CDR3 length is 16 residues. Germline loops: CDR1 SGDLS, CDR2 YYNGEE. V dropped 3 bases and J dropped 4; count of bases not matched to a gene: 10. CDR3 bases: TGTGCCAGCAGCGCCCTTCTGGGGAGGGAATACAATGAGCAGTTCTTC. Amino acid sequence: CASSALLGREYNEQFF. The full variable domain, in which reference TRBV9 and TRBJ2-1 provide the parts outside the CDR3, is DSGVTQTPKHLITATGQRVTLRCSPRSGDLSVYWYQQSLDQGLQFLIQYYNGEERAKGNILERFSAQQFPDLHSELNLSSLELGDSALYFCASSALLGREYNEQFFGPGTRLTVL.

The table lists this clone with a count of one. The chain links TRBV3-1 (or the pseudogene TRBV3-2) to TRBJ1-1; possible D gene TRBD1, 6 bases. Germline CDR1 LGHDT, CDR2 YNNKEL (reference sequence). This CDR3 spans 16 amino acids. Trimming removed 1 base from V and 3 bases from J, with 15 bases in between. DNA for the CDR3: TGTGCCAGCAGCCAAGTCGGGGGGCGGTCTTACACTGAAGCTTTCTTT. Amino acids: CASSQVGGRSYTEAFF.

V usage is TRBV7-2 and J usage is TRBJ2-5; tentative D call: TRBD1 (5 bases). The CDR3 has 16 residues. V was shortened by 2 bases and J by 1 base, with 14 bases between the two germline ends. From germline, CDR1 is SGHTA and CDR2 FQGNSA. CDR3 nucleotide sequence: TGTGCCAGCAGCTTACCAACGACCAGGGCCCAAGAGACCCAGTACTTC. Protein sequence: CASSLPTTRAQETQYF. Filled out from reference TRBV7-2 and TRBJ2-5, the complete variable domain reads GAGVSQSPSNKVTEKGKDVELRCDPISGHTALYWYRQSLGQGLEFLIYFQGNSAPDKSGLPSDRFSAERTGGSVSTLTIQRTQQEDSAVYLCASSLPTTRAQETQYFGPGTRLLVL.

This rearrangement joins TRBV20-1 to TRBJ2-2; 7 bases are shared with TRBD2. Unmatched junction bases numbered 10, after V lost 3 bases and J lost 6 bases. CDR3 size: 15 residues. Germline values: CDR1 DFQATT, CDR2 SNEGSKA (reference sequence). The CDR3 DNA follows: TGCAGTGCTAGTCGGGGGGAGGGTGTGCCCGGGGAGCTGTTTTTT. Protein: CSASRGEGVPGELFF.

V and J are TRBV7-9 and TRBJ1-1; tentatively, D is TRBD1 (5 bases). V lost 5 bases to trimming and J lost 4 bases, with 14 bases between them. The CDR3 totals 14 residues. From germline, CDR1 is SEHNR and CDR2 FQNEAQ (reference sequence). CDR3 in DNA: TGTGCCAGCAGCGCTGCAGGGATGGGCACTGAAGCTTTCTTT. This sequence encodes CASSAAGMGTEAFF.

The chain employs TRBV5-1 and TRBJ2-1; 14 bases are shared with TRBD2. This CDR3 spans 16 amino acids. Germline CDR1 SGHRS, CDR2 YFSETQ. Trimming took 4 bases from V and 8 from J; bases not matched to a gene: 8. As DNA, the CDR3 is TGCGCCAGCAGCCCCACGACTAGCGGGAGGGTCTATGAGCAGTTCTTC. Its protein is CASSPTTSGRVYEQFF.

The chain has TRBV6-5 and TRBJ2-2, with D tentatively TRBD1 (5 bases). Trimming shortened V by 8 bases and J by 5 bases, and 15 bases separated the two germline ends. Germline CDR1 and CDR2: MNHEY and SVGAGI. This CDR3 comprises 14 residues. CDR3 residues: CASRVSRATGELFF. The CDR3 coding sequence is TGTGCCAGCCGAGTTTCCAGGGCTACCGGGGAGCTGTTTTTT.

This chain joins TRBV7-9 and TRBJ2-7; no definite D call. The CDR3 sequence is 16 residues long. Germline V gene sequence: CDR1 SEHNR, CDR2 FQNEAQ (reference sequence). The ends were cut back, 5 bases at V and 0 bases at J, with 17 bases in the middle. The CDR3 spells CASSRYPQANSYEQYF. The CDR3 region has the DNA TGTGCCAGCAGCCGTTACCCCCAGGCAAACTCCTACGAGCAGTACTTC.

The chain uses TRBV7-6 and TRBJ2-2; 10 positions match TRBD1. Per the germline V gene, CDR1 is SGHVS and CDR2 is FNYEAQ. Unmatched junction bases numbered 11, after V lost 4 bases and J lost 3 bases. The CDR3 is 18 residues long. CDR3 loop: CASSWRRSGQGYTGELFF. Written as DNA, the CDR3 is TGTGCCAGCAGCTGGAGGAGGTCGGGACAGGGGTACACCGGGGAGCTGTTTTTT.

This clone was detected once. The V and J genes are TRBV30 and TRBJ2-7, with 8 bases identical to TRBD2. The CDR3 runs 13 residues. V was clipped by 3 bases and J by 6 bases; unmatched bases: 7. From germline, CDR1 is GTSNPN and CDR2 SVGIG (reference sequence). CDR3 sequence reads: CAWSDGTRTEQYF. CDR3 coding DNA: TGTGCCTGGAGCGACGGGACTAGAACCGAGCAGTACTTC.

This clone was recorded only once. CDR3: CASSPVGRGGLNEQFF. The CDR3 bases are TGTGCCAGCAGCCCCGTTGGTCGGGGGGGCCTCAATGAGCAGTTCTTC. This chain uses TRBV9 with TRBJ2-1, with TRBD2 matching 8 bases. The CDR3 is 16 amino acids. Germline V lookup: CDR1 SGDLS, CDR2 YYNGEE. V shed 4 bases and J 6 bases; nucleotides not matched to a gene: 12.

The chain couples TRBV12-3 or TRBV12-4 to TRBJ1-2; D remains unclear. V lost 4 bases and J lost 4, with 4 bases in between. The CDR3 sequence is 11 residues long. The CDR3, as DNA: TGTGCCAGCAGTTCACTCTATGGCTACACCTTC. Protein: CASSSLYGYTF.

The V and J genes are TRBV19 and TRBJ1-2, with a weak D call TRBD1 (6 bases). Germline loops: CDR1 LNHDA, CDR2 SQIVND (reference sequence). This CDR3 is 13 amino acids long. V dropped 8 bases and J dropped 5 bases, with 15 bases sitting between them. For the CDR3, the DNA is TGTGCCAGTGGACAGAGGGGGTTTTATGGCTACACCTTC. Residues: CASGQRGFYGYTF.

This chain joins TRBV5-1 and TRBJ2-7; 7 bases align to TRBD1. CDR1 is SGHRS and CDR2 is YFSETQ in the germline V gene. The CDR3 sequence is 13 residues long. The V gene end was trimmed by 4 bases and the J gene end by 2 bases; junction bases not matched to a gene: 3. CDR3 DNA sequence: TGCGCCAGCAGCCCAGGGACAGCCTACGAGCAGTACTTC. Residues: CASSPGTAYEQYF. Full variable domain (rest looked up from reference TRBV5-1 and TRBJ2-7): KAGVTQTPRYLIKTRGQQVTLSCSPISGHRSVSWYQQTPGQGLQFLFEYFSETQRNKGNFPGRFSGRQFSNSRSEMNVSTLELGDSALYLCASSPGTAYEQYFGPGTRLTVT.

The chain joins TRBV10-1 to TRBJ1-2, with 11 bases fitting TRBD1. The V gene's germline CDR1 is WNHNN and CDR2 SYGVQD (reference sequence). The V gene end was trimmed by 6 bases and the J gene end by 7 bases; junction bases not matched to a gene: 13. The CDR3 is made up of 16 amino acids. DNA of the CDR3: TGCGCCAGCAGAACGGGACAGGGGGGAGAGCGTTCTGGCTACACCTTC. It is translated as CASRTGQGGERSGYTF.

V gene TRBV24-1 combines with J gene TRBJ2-5; 7 bases align to TRBD1. Germline trimming cut 4 bases from V and 2 bases from J; bases unmatched to any gene: 0. The CDR3 runs to 13 residues. The germline V gene encodes CDR1 KGHDR and CDR2 SFDVKD. The CDR3 reads CATSEGQQETQYF. The DNA for the CDR3 is TGTGCCACCAGTGAGGGACAGCAAGAGACCCAGTACTTC.